Below are 14 T cell receptor beta chains sequenced from a single sample in a study of T cells in Graves' hyperthyroidism and ophthalmopathy. Regions amplified from RNA transcripts were the TCR beta CDR3 regions. An initial round of RT-PCR targeting the TCR CDR3 relied on the HTBI primer set. Each CDR3 protein is one row after TCRdb ran MiXCR on the multiplex PCR reads. There are about 410,000 distinct CDR3 sequences in the sample; about 15% occur only once, and approximately 13% lies in the top ten. Sequenced sample: blood. Receptors were obtained from a man younger than 35 with Graves' ophthalmopathy.

This clonotype was counted a few times. V usage is TRBV11-2 and J usage is TRBJ2-7; tentatively, D is TRBD1 (7 bases). From germline, CDR1 is SGHAT and CDR2 FQNNGV. The CDR3 totals 13 residues. V was clipped by 10 bases and J by 4 bases, with 17 bases between them. For the CDR3, the DNA is TGTGCCACCCAAAAACAGGGGAGGTACGAGCAGTACTTC. This gives the protein CATQKQGRYEQYF. The variable domain in full, completed from reference TRBV11-2 and TRBJ2-7, reads EAGVAQSPRYKIIEKRQSVAFWCNPISGHATLYWYQQILGQGPKLLIQFQNNGVVDDSQLPKDRFSAERLKGVDSTLKIQPAKLEDSAVYLCATQKQGRYEQYFGPGTRLTVT.

The chain carries TRBV6-5 and TRBJ1-1; 8 bases are a match to TRBD1. This CDR3 has 15 amino acids. Germline loops: CDR1 MNHEY, CDR2 SVGAGI. Germline trimming cut 2 bases from V and 6 bases from J; bases unmatched to any gene: 8. The CDR3 protein is CASSYRSDRASEAFF. In nucleotides, the CDR3 is TGTGCCAGCAGTTACCGGTCGGACAGGGCCTCTGAAGCTTTCTTT.

This clonotype showed up just once. V is TRBV15 and J is TRBJ2-7, with TRBD2 matching 12 bases. Germline V gives CDR1 LNHNV, CDR2 YYDKDF (reference sequence). This CDR3 is built from 19 residues. J gave up 0 bases and V 4 bases, and 13 bases lay outside the gene matches. The CDR3 protein is CATSTIPGTSGWSSYEQYF. The CDR3 DNA sequence: TGTGCCACCAGCACCATCCCCGGGACTAGCGGGTGGAGCTCCTACGAGCAGTACTTC.

This clonotype has ten or more counts. The gene calls are TRBV30 and TRBJ1-2; D unclear. This CDR3 contains 14 residues. The ends were cut back, 0 bases at V and 7 bases at J, with 15 bases in the middle. Looked up from germline, CDR1 is GTSNPN and CDR2 is SVGIG (reference sequence). CDR3 loop: CAWSVEVVGFGYTF. The CDR3 bases are TGTGCCTGGAGTGTTGAGGTCGTCGGTTTTGGCTACACCTTC. Combining the CDR3 with reference TRBV30 and TRBJ1-2 gives the whole variable domain SQTIHQWPATLVQPVGSPLSLECTVEGTSNPNLYWYRQAAGRGLQLLFYSVGIGQISSEVPQNLSASRPQDRQFILSSKKLLLSDSGFYLCAWSVEVVGFGYTFGSGTRLTVV.

This clonotype was seen ten or more times. The rearrangement joins TRBV12-3 or TRBV12-4 to TRBJ1-1, with 11 nucleotides matching TRBD1. V gave up 10 bases and J gave up 2 bases; unmatched junction bases: 12. The CDR3 sequence is 16 residues long. This chain's CDR3 is CATSRDRGILNTEAFF. The DNA for the CDR3 is TGTGCCACCTCCAGGGACAGGGGGATTTTAAACACTGAAGCTTTCTTT.

The rearrangement joins TRBV12-3 or TRBV12-4 to TRBJ2-7; 13 bases agree with TRBD2. The V and J ends lost 6 bases and 3 bases, in that order; junction bases with no gene match: 2. The CDR3 runs 14 residues. The CDR3 DNA follows: TGTGCCAGCAGACTAGCGGGGGGGGACTACGAGCAGTACTTC. Translated, it gives CASRLAGGDYEQYF.

This sequence joins TRBV27 and TRBJ2-3, with 7 bases that match TRBD1. CDR3 length: 14 amino acids. J lost 7 bases, V lost 4 bases, and 8 bases had no gene match. CDR1 MNHEY and CDR2 SMNVEV come from the germline V gene (reference sequence). This chain's CDR3 is CASSSDLQGNTQYF. The DNA of the CDR3 is TGTGCCAGCAGTTCCGATTTACAGGGGAATACGCAGTATTTT.

This clonotype was seen repeatedly, ten times or more. V usage is TRBV12-3 or TRBV12-4 and J usage is TRBJ2-2; D is undetermined. Trimming pared 3 bases from V and 7 bases from J, leaving 6 bases between. This CDR3 is 12 amino acids long. This CDR3 reads CASSLWSGELFF. The DNA for the CDR3 is TGTGCCAGCAGTTTGTGGAGCGGGGAGCTGTTTTTT.

At least ten counts were recorded for this clonotype. The chain couples TRBV24-1 to TRBJ2-7; TRBD2 might be the D (5 bases). Germline assignment: CDR1 KGHDR and CDR2 SFDVKD. The germline V and J ends were trimmed by 9 bases and 3 bases, with 8 bases remaining between them. The length of the CDR3 is 11 residues. The chain's CDR3 is CATSRDYEQYF. The CDR3 DNA sequence: TGTGCCACCTCTCGGGACTACGAGCAGTACTTC.

A few counts support this clonotype. This rearrangement joins TRBV19 to TRBJ1-1; D may be TRBD1 (6 bases). V was trimmed by 7 bases and J by 6 bases, leaving 21 bases between them. CDR1 LNHDA and CDR2 SQIVND come from the germline V gene (reference sequence). This CDR3 contains 15 residues. CDR3 coding DNA: TGTGCCAGTATAAGGGGGGGGTGGAATGGGGCTGAAGCTTTCTTT. This translates into CASIRGGWNGAEAFF.

Many counts were recorded for this clonotype. V and J are TRBV25-1 and TRBJ1-5; D is perhaps TRBD1 (5 bases). This CDR3 is 17 amino acids long. Trimming shortened V by 2 bases and J by 0 bases, and 14 bases separated the two germline ends. Germline V gene lookup returns CDR1 MGHDK and CDR2 SYGVNS. CDR3 in amino acids: CASSEVETEDSNQPQHF. The CDR3 DNA reads as TGTGCCAGCAGTGAAGTCGAGACAGAAGATAGCAATCAGCCCCAGCATTTT.

This clonotype was seen at least ten times. The chain couples TRBV3-1 to TRBJ2-1, with D possibly being TRBD1 (5 bases). Trimming pared 1 base from V and 6 bases from J, leaving 10 bases between. CDR3 size: 14 residues. The germline V gene has CDR1 LGHDT and CDR2 YNNKEL (reference sequence). CDR3 sequence (DNA): TGTGCCAGCAGCCAAGTGGGGCCACGCAATGAGCAGTTCTTC. Translating it yields CASSQVGPRNEQFF.

Details on this clonotype: Given a much more abundant clone one base away, this may be a read error. The rearrangement joins TRBV7-9 to TRBJ2-1; TRBD2 is a possible D gene (5 bases). The germline V gene has CDR1 SEHNR and CDR2 FQNEAQ (reference sequence). The CDR3 is 13 residues long. CDR3: CASSLLDYNERFF. The CDR3 DNA reads TGTGCCAGCAGTTTGCTAGACTACAATGAGCGGTTCTTC.

This clonotype occurred a few times. The chain recombines TRBV20-1 with TRBJ2-3, with D tentatively TRBD2 (5 bases). The CDR3 sequence is 13 residues long. Germline-derived CDR1 and CDR2 are DFQATT and SNEGSKA (reference sequence). The chain's CDR3 is CSAVGDSTDTQYF. The CDR3 nucleotides are TGCAGCGCCGTGGGAGATAGCACAGATACGCAGTATTTT.